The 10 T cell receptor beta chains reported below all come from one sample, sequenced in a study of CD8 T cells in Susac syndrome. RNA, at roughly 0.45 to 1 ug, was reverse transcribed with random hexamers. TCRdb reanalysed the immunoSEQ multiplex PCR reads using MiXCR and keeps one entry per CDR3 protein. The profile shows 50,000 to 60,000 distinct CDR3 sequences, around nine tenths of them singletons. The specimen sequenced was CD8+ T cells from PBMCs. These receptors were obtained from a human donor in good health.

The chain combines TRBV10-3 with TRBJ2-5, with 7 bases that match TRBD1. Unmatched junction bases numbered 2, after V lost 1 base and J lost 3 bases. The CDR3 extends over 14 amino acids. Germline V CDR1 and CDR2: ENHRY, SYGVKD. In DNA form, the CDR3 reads TGTGCCATCAGTGAGTGGACAGGAAAAGAGACCCAGTACTTC. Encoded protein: CAISEWTGKETQYF.

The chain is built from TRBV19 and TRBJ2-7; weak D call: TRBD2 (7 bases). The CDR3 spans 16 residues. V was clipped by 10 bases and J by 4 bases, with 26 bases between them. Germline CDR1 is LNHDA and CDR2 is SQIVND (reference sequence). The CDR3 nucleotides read TGTGCCACCGGGGACCTTTGGGGGGGCAATCTTTACGAGCAGTACTTC. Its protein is CATGDLWGGNLYEQYF.

The CDR3 nucleotides read TGCGCCAGCAGCCAAGGTCCCGGGGATACGCAGTATTTT. Translated: CASSQGPGDTQYF. The chain carries TRBV4-1 and TRBJ2-3; D is unresolved. The CDR3 is 13 residues long. Per germline, CDR1 MGHRA and CDR2 YSYEKL. Deletions cut 1 base from V and 6 bases from J, with 8 bases between.

This chain's CDR3 is CASKWAGGNNEQFF. As DNA, the CDR3 is TGTGCCAGTAAATGGGCCGGGGGTAACAATGAGCAGTTCTTC. This chain joins TRBV19 and TRBJ2-1, with D possibly matching TRBD2 (6 bases). Trimming shortened V by 7 bases and J by 5 bases, and 15 bases separated the two germline ends. CDR3 length: 14 amino acids. CDR1 is LNHDA, CDR2 SQIVND, per germline (reference sequence). The full variable domain, with the rest looked up from reference TRBV19 and TRBJ2-1, is DGGITQSPKYLFRKEGQNVTLSCEQNLNHDAMYWYRQDPGQGLRLIYYSQIVNDFQKGDIAEGYSVSREKKESFPLTVTSAQKNPTAFYLCASKWAGGNNEQFFGPGTRLTVL.

In nucleotides, the CDR3 is TGTGCCAGCAGGCCTCTGGGGGGAGACTACGAGCAGTACTTC. This sequence encodes CASRPLGGDYEQYF. The rearrangement joins TRBV7-9 to TRBJ2-7; tentatively, D is TRBD2 (6 bases). Germline CDR1 SEHNR, CDR2 FQNEAQ (reference sequence). The CDR3 runs 14 residues. V lost 6 bases and J 3 bases, leaving 15 bases between the germline ends. Using reference TRBV7-9 and TRBJ2-7 for the parts outside the CDR3, the full variable domain is DTGVSQNPRHKITKRGQNVTFRCDPISEHNRLYWYRQTLGQGPEFLTYFQNEAQLEKSRLLSDRFSAERPKGSFSTLEIQRTEQGDSAMYLCASRPLGGDYEQYFGPGTRLTVT.

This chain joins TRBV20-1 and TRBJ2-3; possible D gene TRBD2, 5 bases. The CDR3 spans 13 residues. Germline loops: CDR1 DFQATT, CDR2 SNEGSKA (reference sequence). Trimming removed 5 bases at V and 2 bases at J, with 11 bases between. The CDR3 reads CSAQDWDTDTQYF. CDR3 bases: TGCAGTGCTCAGGACTGGGACACAGATACGCAGTATTTT.

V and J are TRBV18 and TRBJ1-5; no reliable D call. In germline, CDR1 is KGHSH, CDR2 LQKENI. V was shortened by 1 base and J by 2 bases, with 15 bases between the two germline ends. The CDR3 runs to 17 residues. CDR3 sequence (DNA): TGTGCCAGCTCACCACAGGCGTCAGAAACAGGCAATCAGCCCCAGCATTTT. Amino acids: CASSPQASETGNQPQHF.

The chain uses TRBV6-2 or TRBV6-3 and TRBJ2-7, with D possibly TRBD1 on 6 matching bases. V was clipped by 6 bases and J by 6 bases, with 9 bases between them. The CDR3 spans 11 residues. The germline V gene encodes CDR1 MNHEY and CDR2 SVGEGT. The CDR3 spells CASRQGSEQYF. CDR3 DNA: TGTGCCAGCAGACAGGGTTCCGAGCAGTACTTC.

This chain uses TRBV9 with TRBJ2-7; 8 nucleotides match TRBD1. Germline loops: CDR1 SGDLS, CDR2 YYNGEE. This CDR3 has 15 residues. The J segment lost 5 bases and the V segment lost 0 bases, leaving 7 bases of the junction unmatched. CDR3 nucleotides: TGTGCCAGCAGCGTAGGAGTACAGGGGGACGACGAGCAGTACTTC. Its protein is CASSVGVQGDDEQYF.

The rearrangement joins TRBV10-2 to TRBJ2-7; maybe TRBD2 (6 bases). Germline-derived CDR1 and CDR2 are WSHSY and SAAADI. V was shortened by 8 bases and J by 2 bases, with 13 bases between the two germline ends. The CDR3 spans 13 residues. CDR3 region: CASGGPSAYEQYF. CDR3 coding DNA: TGCGCCAGCGGGGGACCTAGCGCCTACGAGCAGTACTTC.